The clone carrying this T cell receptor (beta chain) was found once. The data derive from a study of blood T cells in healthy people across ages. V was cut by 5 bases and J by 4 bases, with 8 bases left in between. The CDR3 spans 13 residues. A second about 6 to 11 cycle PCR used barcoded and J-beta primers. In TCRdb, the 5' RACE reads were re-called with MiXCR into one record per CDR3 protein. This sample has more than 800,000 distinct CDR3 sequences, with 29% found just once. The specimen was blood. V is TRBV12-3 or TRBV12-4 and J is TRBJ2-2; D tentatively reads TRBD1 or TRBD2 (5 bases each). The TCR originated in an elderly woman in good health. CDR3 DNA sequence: TGTGCCAGCAGTCCTGGGACCACCGGGGAGCTGTTTTTT. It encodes CASSPGTTGELFF.